This is a list of T cell receptor beta chains from one sample in a study of tumor-infiltrating lymphocytes in primary liver carcinoma. One entry per CDR3 protein, called by TCRdb with MiXCR from the multiplex PCR reads. The data contain around 50,000 distinct CDR3 sequences, about 68% of them singletons. The sample consisted of liver tumor tissue from sampling region 3. These receptors were obtained from a man aged 35 to 55 with primary liver carcinoma and hepatitis B virus infection. The CDR3 runs from the conserved cysteine through the conserved F or W. D genes are given only for firm matches. The size field is filled for only some rows; it gives once, few, many or a size class.

j_call d_call clone_size v_call cdr3_nt cdr3_aa
TRBJ2-3 TRBD1 NA TRBV29-1 TGCAACGTCGCCCCGGGACAGCTCACAGATACGCAATATTTT CNVAPGQLTDTQYF
TRBJ1-1 TRBD1 NA TRBV12-3/TRBV12-4 TGTGCCGGCAGGCGCGGACAGGGCCCCCTGATGAACACTGAAGCTTTCTTT CAGRRGQGPLMNTEAFF
TRBJ2-7 TRBD1 NA TRBV4-2 TGTGCCGGCAGCCATGATACCAGGGGGCGTGGTGGAAAGCAGTACTTC CAGSHDTRGRGGKQYF
TRBJ1-2 TRBD1 NA TRBV28 TGTGCCAGCACTTCCGAACAGGGGGGTAGCTATGGTTACACCTTC CASTSEQGGSYGYTF
TRBJ2-2 NA NA TRBV28 TGCGCCAGCAGTTTATTAGGGGCAGTCGGGGATCTGTTTTTT CASSLLGAVGDLFF
TRBJ1-6 NA NA TRBV4-2 TGTACCAGCAGCCGCTTGGACAATGAGAATTCATCCCTCCACTTT CTSSRLDNENSSLHF
TRBJ1-1 NA many TRBV28 TGTGCCAGCCAAGGGGAGGGCCTGAGTGAAGCTTTCTTT CASQGEGLSEAFF
TRBJ2-1 NA NA TRBV7-2 TGTGCCAGCAGCCCCCTTTCGTCAAGACTACTGGGATACAATGAGCAGTTCTTC CASSPLSSRLLGYNEQFF
TRBJ2-7 NA NA TRBV6-1 TGTGCCAACAGTGTAATGGCACACCGGGGTGACGGGCAGAACTTC CANSVMAHRGDGQNF
TRBJ2-2 TRBD2 NA TRBV11-2 TGTGCCAACAGCTTAGCCCTAGCGGGAATCACCGGGGAGCTGTTTTTT CANSLALAGITGELFF
TRBJ2-7 NA medium-sized TRBV29-1 TGCAGCGGAAGGGTTGCCTACGAGCAGTACTTC CSGRVAYEQYF
TRBJ1-5 NA NA TRBV6-6 TGTGTCAGCAGTCTCCCTAATCAGCCCCAGCATTTT CVSSLPNQPQHF
TRBJ2-2 NA medium-sized TRBV4-1 TGCGCCAGCAGCCAAGAAGTTGCTAACACCGGGGAGCTGTTTTTT CASSQEVANTGELFF
TRBJ2-3 TRBD1 NA TRBV11-1 TGTGCCAACAGCACCGCGCAGGGGGCCCAAGCAGATACGCAGTACTTT CANSTAQGAQADTQYF
TRBJ2-3 TRBD1 NA TRBV6-2/TRBV6-3 TGTGCCAGCAGTTGGGGACAGTTGAGCATAGATATGCAGTATTTT CASSWGQLSIDMQYF
TRBJ2-7 NA NA TRBV11-2 TGTGTCGGCAGCCCATCCAGGGCTTACTCCTACGAGCAGTACTTC CVGSPSRAYSYEQYF
TRBJ1-4 NA NA TRBV6-5 TGTGCCAGCAGTTATTCAGTTGCAAGTTATGAAAAACTGTTTTTT CASSYSVASYEKLFF
TRBJ1-6 NA NA TRBV30 TGTGCCTGGAGCCCCGACGGTGAGGCTTCACCCCTCCACTTT CAWSPDGEASPLHF
TRBJ2-7 NA NA TRBV6-5 TGTGCCAGCAGTGCTGGACCGGTCAGATTGTACTTC CASSAGPVRLYF
TRBJ2-6 TRBD1 NA TRBV10-3 TGTGCCACGATAGGACAGGGGGCTAGAGGAGCCAACATCCTGACTTTC CATIGQGARGANILTF
TRBJ2-7 NA NA TRBV7-6 TGTGCCAGCAGCTTCGGATCAGGAGAGCAGTACTTC CASSFGSGEQYF
TRBJ2-3 TRBD2 NA TRBV5-5 TGCGCCAGGAGCTTGGGACTAGCGGGAGATACGCAGTATTTT CARSLGLAGDTQYF
TRBJ2-1 NA NA TRBV6-5 TGTACCAGTAGTTCACTAGCTTCCTACAATGAGCGGTTCTTC CTSSSLASYNERFF
TRBJ2-7 NA few TRBV11-2 TGCGCCAGCGGCCTAACCGACGGAGCCTACGAGCAGTACTTC CASGLTDGAYEQYF
TRBJ2-3 TRBD2 NA TRBV7-3 TGTGCCAGCAGCCGCGGGAGTTCAGATACGCAGTATTTT CASSRGSSDTQYF
TRBJ1-5 TRBD1 NA TRBV6-5 TGTGCCAGCAGGACAGGGGGCTTAAATAAGCCCCAGCATTTT CASRTGGLNKPQHF
TRBJ1-5 NA NA TRBV11-2 TGTGCCAGTAACCCCGGCGGGGGATATGACAATCAACCCCAGCATTTT CASNPGGGYDNQPQHF
TRBJ2-1 TRBD1 NA TRBV7-3 TGTGCCAGCAGCCCGACAGGGGGCAATGAGCAGTCCTTC CASSPTGGNEQSF
TRBJ2-6 NA NA TRBV10-2 TGCGCCAGCAGTGTCCTCCCAGCGGACTCTCTCTCTGGGGTCAACCTCCTGACTTTC CASSVLPADSLSGVNLLTF
TRBJ1-5 TRBD1 NA TRBV6-1 TGTGCCAGCATTGAAGCGCAGGGGGCTCAGCCCCAGCGTTTT CASIEAQGAQPQRF
TRBJ2-1 NA NA TRBV11-2 TGTGCCGGCAGCATAAATGATGTCTATGAGCAGTTCTTC CAGSINDVYEQFF
TRBJ2-7 NA once TRBV6-6 TGTGCCAGCAGGCGAGAAAGTGGTTACGAGCAGTGCTTC CASRRESGYEQCF
TRBJ2-3 TRBD2 NA TRBV11-1 TGTGCCAGCAGCAAGGGACTAGCTGTTAGTATAGATACGCAGTATTTT CASSKGLAVSIDTQYF
TRBJ2-7 NA NA TRBV11-2 TGTGCCAGCAGCTTGTCGCAGGTTGAGCAGTACTTC CASSLSQVEQYF
TRBJ2-4 TRBD2 NA TRBV11-1 TGTGCCAGCAGCTTTCCCGGGACTAGTGGGACCAAATACATTCAGTACTTC CASSFPGTSGTKYIQYF
TRBJ2-2 NA NA TRBV29-1 TGCAGTGTTGAATCACAATCGAACACCGAGGAGCTGTTTTTT CSVESQSNTEELFF
TRBJ1-6 NA many TRBV12-5 TGTGCTAGTGGTTTGGTCGCCTTT CASGLVAF
TRBJ2-1 TRBD1 once TRBV29-1 TGCAGCCGATTGCCGGGACAGGGTGTGGATAAGCAGTTCTTC CSRLPGQGVDKQFF
TRBJ2-7 NA NA TRBV12-3/TRBV12-4 TGTGCCAGCCACGGCAGGGCCTACGAGCAGTACTTC CASHGRAYEQYF
TRBJ2-7 TRBD1 NA TRBV9 TGTGCCAGCAGACCGACGGGACAGGGTGGCGAGCAGTATTTC CASRPTGQGGEQYF
TRBJ2-5 NA NA TRBV11-2 TGTGCCAGCAGAGAGAGGGACTCGGCCCACCAAGAGACCCAGTACTTC CASRERDSAHQETQYF
TRBJ1-2 NA many TRBV5-1 TGCGCCAGCAGCTTGGACAACTATGGCTACACCTTC CASSLDNYGYTF
TRBJ2-3 TRBD2 NA TRBV10-3 TGTGCCATCAGGAAAAGACTAGCGGGGGGAACCACCGCAGATACGCAGTATTTT CAIRKRLAGGTTADTQYF
TRBJ2-7 NA NA TRBV28 TGTGCCAGCAATCCCGGAGGGGGGAGGACTAAAGGGCAGTACTTC CASNPGGGRTKGQYF
TRBJ2-3 NA NA TRBV5-5 TGTGCCGGCAGCATTAGGGGGAGGGCCGGCACAGATACGCAGTATTTT CAGSIRGRAGTDTQYF
TRBJ2-7 NA many TRBV11-2 TGTGCCAGCAGTTTAACGGACGCTGCCTACGAGCAGTGCTTC CASSLTDAAYEQCF
TRBJ1-1 NA NA TRBV11-2 TGTGCTAGCAGTCTCAACAGGGCCCCGAACACTGAAGCTTTCTTT CASSLNRAPNTEAFF
TRBJ1-5 NA many TRBV6-6 TGTGCCAGCAGTTACGGCCCTCAGGCGGGAAATCAGCCCCAGCATTTT CASSYGPQAGNQPQHF
TRBJ2-1 NA many TRBV28 TGTGCCAGCAGTTTAGGGCGGAGCCAGTTCTTC CASSLGRSQFF
TRBJ2-1 TRBD2 NA TRBV11-2 TGTGCCAGCAGCTTAACTAGCGGATACAATGAGCAGTTCTTC CASSLTSGYNEQFF
TRBJ2-5 NA once TRBV11-2 TGTGCCTGCAGATCCCGGGATTCGGCCCACCAAGAGACCCTGTACTTC CACRSRDSAHQETLYF
TRBJ1-3 TRBD1 medium-sized TRBV7-9 TGTGCCAGCAGCCTTACAGGACAGGGTGGAAACACCATATATTTT CASSLTGQGGNTIYF
TRBJ1-1 NA NA TRBV4-1 TGCGCCAGCACCCAAGATCTAGTCACCAGTGACAGGTGCAGACCCCTGGTCACTGAAGCTTTCTTT CASTQDLVTSDRCRPLVTEAFF
TRBJ2-7 NA NA TRBV4-1 TGCGCTAGCAGCCAAGTGGAATCAGGGGTGGGCGAGCAGTACTTC CASSQVESGVGEQYF
TRBJ2-1 TRBD2 once TRBV10-1 TGCACCAGCAGTAAGGCGGGAGGTGCGAATGAGCTGTTCTTC CTSSKAGGANELFF
TRBJ2-1 TRBD2 many TRBV28 TGTGCCAGCAGTGGTGAATCTAGCGGGAGGGGAGGCTACAATGAGCAGTTCTTC CASSGESSGRGGYNEQFF
TRBJ2-5 NA NA TRBV6-5 TGTGCCAGCAACTCCGGGTTGGGGGGGCAAGAGACTCAGTACTTC CASNSGLGGQETQYF
TRBJ1-6 NA NA TRBV4-1 TGCGTCAGCAGCCCTATAGCACGGGACGTTAATTCACCCCTCCACTTT CVSSPIARDVNSPLHF
TRBJ2-5 TRBD2 NA TRBV7-9 TGTGCCAGCAGCCGTGGGGAGGGAAGGATACAAGAGACCCAGTACTTC CASSRGEGRIQETQYF
TRBJ2-3 TRBD2 NA TRBV5-4 TGTGCCAGCAGCTCGCTGACTAGCGGTAGCACAGATACGCAATATTTT CASSSLTSGSTDTQYF